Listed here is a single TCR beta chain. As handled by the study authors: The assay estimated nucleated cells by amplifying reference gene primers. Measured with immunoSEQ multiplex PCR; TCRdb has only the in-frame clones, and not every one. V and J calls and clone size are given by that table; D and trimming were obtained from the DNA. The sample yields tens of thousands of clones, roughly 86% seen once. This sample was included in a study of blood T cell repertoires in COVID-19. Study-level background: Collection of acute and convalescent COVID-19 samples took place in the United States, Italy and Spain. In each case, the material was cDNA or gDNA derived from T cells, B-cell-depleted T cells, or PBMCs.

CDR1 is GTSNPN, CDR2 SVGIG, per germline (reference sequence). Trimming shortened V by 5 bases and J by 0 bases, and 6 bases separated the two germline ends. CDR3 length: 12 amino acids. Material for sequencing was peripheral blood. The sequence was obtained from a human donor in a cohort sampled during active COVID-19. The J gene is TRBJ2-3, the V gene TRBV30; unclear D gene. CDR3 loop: CAWYPSTDTQYF. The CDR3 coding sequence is TGTGCCTGGTATCCTAGCACAGATACGCAGTATTTT.